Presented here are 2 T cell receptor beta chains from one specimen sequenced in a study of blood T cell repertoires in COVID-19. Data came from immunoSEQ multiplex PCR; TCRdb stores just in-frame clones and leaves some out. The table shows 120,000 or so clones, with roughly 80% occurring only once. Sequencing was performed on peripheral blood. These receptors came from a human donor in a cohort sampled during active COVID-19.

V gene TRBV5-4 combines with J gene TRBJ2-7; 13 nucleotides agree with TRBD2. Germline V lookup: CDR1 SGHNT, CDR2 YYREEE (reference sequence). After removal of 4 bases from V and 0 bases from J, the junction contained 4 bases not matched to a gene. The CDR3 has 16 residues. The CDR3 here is CASSTGTSGISYEQYF. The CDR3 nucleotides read TGTGCCAGCAGCACGGGGACTAGCGGGATCTCCTACGAGCAGTACTTC.

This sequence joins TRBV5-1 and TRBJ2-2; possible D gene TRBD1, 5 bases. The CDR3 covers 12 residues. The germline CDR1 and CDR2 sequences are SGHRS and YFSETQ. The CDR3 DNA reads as TGCGCTAGTCAGGGTTTTGCCGGGGAGCTGTTTTTT. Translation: CASQGFAGELFF.